This record looks at one T cell receptor (beta chain) sequence and its context. Its specificity is unknown. These data are taken from a study of cytomegalovirus exposure and HLA in healthy donors. Study results and limitations: The authors judged a highly shared variant cluster likely a sequencing artifact. Researchers reported in a later analysis that a missense DCLRE1C variant was tied to TCR beta V- and J-gene trimming.

Primers: 60 Vbeta forward and 13 Jbeta reverse. This table comes from immunoSEQ multiplex PCR, and its TCRdb copy is limited to in-frame clones, with some not included. Among roughly 140,000 clones listed, around 80% were seen once. Likely unrecorded immune exposures existed in these nominally healthy donors. Sequencing was carried out using PBMCs. The sequence derives from a man aged 30 to 39 in good health and CMV-seropositive.

The DNA for the CDR3 is TGTGCCTGGAGTGGAGGTTGGGAGGATCAGCCCCAGCATTTT. This sequence encodes CAWSGGWEDQPQHF. The chain combines TRBV30 with TRBJ1-5; no firm D call. Germline V gene data show CDR1 as GTSNPN and CDR2 as SVGIG (reference sequence). V dropped 1 base and J dropped 5 bases, with 12 bases sitting between them. This CDR3 spans 14 amino acids.